The TCR beta chain under discussion was sequenced for a study of OX40 agonist ivuxolimab in advanced cancers. Study-wide results and limits: Blood T cells, both CD4+ and CD8+, expanded clonally by week 6 at 0.1 to 3.0 mg/kg. CD8+ T cells (on average) carried more expanded clones than CD4+ T cells.

Note on this clone: Its antigen is as yet unknown.

Trimming took off 2 bases at V and 0 bases at J, with 8 bases between the two ends. The CDR3 has 15 amino acids. Germline V gene data show CDR1 as MGHRA and CDR2 as YSYEKL. Some clones are missing from TCRdb's copy, which holds only in-frame ones; the method was immunoSEQ multiplex PCR. The sample holds tens of thousands of clones; roughly 91% are singletons and the top ten take roughly 28%. The sequencing here drew on CD4+ or CD8+ T cells sorted from blood, taken in a trial of the OX40 agonist ivuxolimab. The clonotype comes from an adult with an advanced solid tumor such as melanoma, head and neck, liver or kidney cancer. The gene calls are TRBV4-1 and TRBJ2-1; a possible D gene is TRBD2 (6 bases). CDR3 protein: CASSQTAGSYNEQFF. The CDR3 DNA follows: TGCGCCAGCAGCCAAACAGCGGGCTCCTACAATGAGCAGTTCTTC.